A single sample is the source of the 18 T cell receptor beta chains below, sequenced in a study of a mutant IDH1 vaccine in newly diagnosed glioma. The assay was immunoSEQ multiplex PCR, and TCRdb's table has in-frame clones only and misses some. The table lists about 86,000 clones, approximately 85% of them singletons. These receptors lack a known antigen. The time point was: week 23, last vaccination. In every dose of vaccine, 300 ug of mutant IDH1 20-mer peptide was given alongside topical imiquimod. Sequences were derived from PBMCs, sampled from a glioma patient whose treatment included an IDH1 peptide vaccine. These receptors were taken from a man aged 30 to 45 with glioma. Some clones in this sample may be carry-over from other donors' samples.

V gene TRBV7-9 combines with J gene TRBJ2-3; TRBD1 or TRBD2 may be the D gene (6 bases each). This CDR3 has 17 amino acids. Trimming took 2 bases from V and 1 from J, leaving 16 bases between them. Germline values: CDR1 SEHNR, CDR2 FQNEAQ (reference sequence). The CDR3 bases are TGTGCCAGCAGCTTACCTGTAGGGGGGAAACGCACAGATACGCAGTATTTT. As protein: CASSLPVGGKRTDTQYF.

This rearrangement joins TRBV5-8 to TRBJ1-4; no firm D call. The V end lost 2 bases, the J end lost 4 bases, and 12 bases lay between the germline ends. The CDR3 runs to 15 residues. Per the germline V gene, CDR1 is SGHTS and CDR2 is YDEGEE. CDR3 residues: CASSLVGNDNEKLFF. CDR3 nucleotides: TGTGCCAGCAGCTTAGTCGGGAACGATAATGAAAAACTGTTTTTT.

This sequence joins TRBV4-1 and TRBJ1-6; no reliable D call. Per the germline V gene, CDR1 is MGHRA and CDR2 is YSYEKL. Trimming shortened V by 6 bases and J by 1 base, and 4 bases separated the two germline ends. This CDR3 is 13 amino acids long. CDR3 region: CASSWSYNSPLHF. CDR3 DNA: TGCGCCAGCAGTTGGTCCTATAATTCACCCCTCCACTTT.

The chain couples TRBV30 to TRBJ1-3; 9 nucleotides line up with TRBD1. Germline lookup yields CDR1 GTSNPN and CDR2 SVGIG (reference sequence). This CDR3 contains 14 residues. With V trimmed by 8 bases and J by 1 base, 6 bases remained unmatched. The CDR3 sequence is CAIGQGISGNTIYF. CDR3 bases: TGTGCCATTGGACAGGGGATATCTGGAAACACCATATATTTT. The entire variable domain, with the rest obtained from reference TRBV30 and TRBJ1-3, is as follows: SQTIHQWPATLVQPVGSPLSLECTVEGTSNPNLYWYRQAAGRGLQLLFYSVGIGQISSEVPQNLSASRPQDRQFILSSKKLLLSDSGFYLCAIGQGISGNTIYFGEGSWLTVV.

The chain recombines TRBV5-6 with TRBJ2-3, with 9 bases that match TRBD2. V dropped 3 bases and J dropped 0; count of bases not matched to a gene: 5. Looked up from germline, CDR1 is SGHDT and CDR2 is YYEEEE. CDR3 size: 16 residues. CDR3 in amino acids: CASSYLAGLSTDTQYF. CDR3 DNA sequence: TGTGCCAGCAGCTATCTAGCGGGGCTGAGCACAGATACGCAGTATTTT. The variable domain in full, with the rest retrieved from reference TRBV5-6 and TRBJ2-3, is DAGVTQSPTHLIKTRGQQVTLRCSPKSGHDTVSWYQQALGQGPQFIFQYYEEEERQRGNFPDRFSGHQFPNYSSELNVNALLLGDSALYLCASSYLAGLSTDTQYFGPGTRLTVL.

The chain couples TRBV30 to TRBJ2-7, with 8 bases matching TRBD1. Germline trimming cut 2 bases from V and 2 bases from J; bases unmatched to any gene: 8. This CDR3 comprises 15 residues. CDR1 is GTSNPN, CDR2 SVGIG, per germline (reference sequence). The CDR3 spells CAWSYPGGSTYEQYF. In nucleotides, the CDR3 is TGTGCCTGGAGTTATCCAGGGGGCTCCACCTACGAGCAGTACTTC. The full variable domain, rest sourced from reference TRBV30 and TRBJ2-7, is SQTIHQWPATLVQPVGSPLSLECTVEGTSNPNLYWYRQAAGRGLQLLFYSVGIGQISSEVPQNLSASRPQDRQFILSSKKLLLSDSGFYLCAWSYPGGSTYEQYFGPGTRLTVT.

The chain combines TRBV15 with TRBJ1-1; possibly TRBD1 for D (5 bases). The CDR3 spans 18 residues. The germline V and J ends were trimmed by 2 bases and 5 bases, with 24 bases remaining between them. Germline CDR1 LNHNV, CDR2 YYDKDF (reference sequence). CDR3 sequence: CATSRFPPDSTVGTEAFF. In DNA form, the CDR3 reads TGTGCCACCAGCAGATTCCCTCCCGACAGCACGGTAGGGACTGAAGCTTTCTTT.

The CDR3 coding sequence is TGCGCCAGCAGCTTGGGTGACAGCACAGATACGCAGTATTTT. Residues: CASSLGDSTDTQYF. J is TRBJ2-3 and V is TRBV5-1; the D is unclear. The V end lost 0 bases, the J end lost 0 bases, and 5 bases lay between the germline ends. The CDR3 covers 14 residues. Germline V gives CDR1 SGHRS, CDR2 YFSETQ.

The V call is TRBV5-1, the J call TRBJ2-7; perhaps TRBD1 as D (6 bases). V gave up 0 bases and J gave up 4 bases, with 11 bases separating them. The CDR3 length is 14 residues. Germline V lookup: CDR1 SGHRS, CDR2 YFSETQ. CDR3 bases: TGCGCCAGCAGCTTGGCAGGGGTTGGGTACGAGCAGTACTTC. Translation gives CASSLAGVGYEQYF. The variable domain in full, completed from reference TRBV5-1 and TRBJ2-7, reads KAGVTQTPRYLIKTRGQQVTLSCSPISGHRSVSWYQQTPGQGLQFLFEYFSETQRNKGNFPGRFSGRQFSNSRSEMNVSTLELGDSALYLCASSLAGVGYEQYFGPGTRLTVT.

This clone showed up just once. The CDR3: CASSLSKGTPYNEQFF. CDR3 coding DNA: TGTGCCAGCAGTTTATCGAAGGGGACCCCCTACAATGAGCAGTTCTTC. The chain has TRBV27 and TRBJ2-1; D may correspond to TRBD1 or TRBD2 (5 bases each). Trimming pared 0 bases from V and 2 bases from J, leaving 11 bases between. CDR3 length equals 16 residues. CDR1 is MNHEY and CDR2 is SMNVEV in the germline V gene (reference sequence).

The CDR3 nucleotides are TGCGCCAGCAGCTTGGGTGGGTTGGCCGAGCAGTACTTC. Translating gives CASSLGGLAEQYF. The chain combines TRBV5-1 with TRBJ2-7; no firm D call. This CDR3 has 13 residues. CDR1 and CDR2 (germline): SGHRS, YFSETQ. Trimming left V 0 bases short and J 6 bases short, with 10 bases between.

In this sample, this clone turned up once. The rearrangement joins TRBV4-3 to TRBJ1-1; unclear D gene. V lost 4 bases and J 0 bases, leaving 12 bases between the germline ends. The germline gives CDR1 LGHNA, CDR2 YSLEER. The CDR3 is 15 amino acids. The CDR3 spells CASSPESRLNTEAFF. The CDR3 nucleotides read TGCGCCAGCAGCCCTGAAAGCCGGCTGAACACTGAAGCTTTCTTT.

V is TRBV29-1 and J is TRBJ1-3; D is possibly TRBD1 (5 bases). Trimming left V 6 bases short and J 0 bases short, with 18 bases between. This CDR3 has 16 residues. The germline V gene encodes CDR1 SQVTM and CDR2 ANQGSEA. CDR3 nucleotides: TGCAGCGTCCTACTAACGGACACTTACTCTGGAAACACCATATATTTT. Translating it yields CSVLLTDTYSGNTIYF.

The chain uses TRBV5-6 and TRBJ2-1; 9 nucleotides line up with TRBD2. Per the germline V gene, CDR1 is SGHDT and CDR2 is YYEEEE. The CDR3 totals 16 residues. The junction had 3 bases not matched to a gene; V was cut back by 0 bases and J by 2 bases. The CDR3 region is CASSLDQRGAYNEQFF. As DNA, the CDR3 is TGTGCCAGCAGCTTGGATCAGCGGGGGGCCTACAATGAGCAGTTCTTC.

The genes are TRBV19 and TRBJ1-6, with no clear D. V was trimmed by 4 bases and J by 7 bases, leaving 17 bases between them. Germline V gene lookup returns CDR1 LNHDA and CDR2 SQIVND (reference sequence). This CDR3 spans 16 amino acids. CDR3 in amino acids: CASSKPFGLGNSPLHF. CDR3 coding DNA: TGTGCCAGTAGTAAGCCATTCGGGCTGGGGAATTCACCCCTCCACTTT.

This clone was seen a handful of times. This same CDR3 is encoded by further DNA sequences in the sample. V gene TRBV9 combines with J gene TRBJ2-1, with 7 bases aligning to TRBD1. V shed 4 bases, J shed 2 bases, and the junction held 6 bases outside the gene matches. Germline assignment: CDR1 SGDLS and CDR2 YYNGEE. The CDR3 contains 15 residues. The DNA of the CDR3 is TGTGCCAGCAGCCCTAGGGACAGAGCCTACAATGAGCAGTTCTTC. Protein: CASSPRDRAYNEQFF.

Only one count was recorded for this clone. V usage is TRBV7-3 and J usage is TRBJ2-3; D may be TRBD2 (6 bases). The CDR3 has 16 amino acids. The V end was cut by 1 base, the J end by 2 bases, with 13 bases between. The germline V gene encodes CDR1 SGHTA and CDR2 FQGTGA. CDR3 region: CASSLKTRGNTDTQYF. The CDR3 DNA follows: TGTGCCAGCAGCTTAAAGACTCGCGGGAACACAGATACGCAGTATTTT.

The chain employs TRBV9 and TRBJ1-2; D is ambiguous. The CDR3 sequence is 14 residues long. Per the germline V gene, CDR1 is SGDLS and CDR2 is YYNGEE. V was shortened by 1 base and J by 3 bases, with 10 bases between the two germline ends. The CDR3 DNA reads TGTGCCAGCAGCGTATCTGGCACACACTATGGCTACACCTTC. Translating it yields CASSVSGTHYGYTF.